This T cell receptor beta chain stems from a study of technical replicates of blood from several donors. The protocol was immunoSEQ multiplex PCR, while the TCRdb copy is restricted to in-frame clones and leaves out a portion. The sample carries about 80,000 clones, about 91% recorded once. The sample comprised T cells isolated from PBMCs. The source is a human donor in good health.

The CDR3 protein is CASSLAGQGGDDEQFF. The CDR3 DNA is TGTGCCAGCAGCTTAGCTGGTCAGGGCGGCGACGATGAGCAGTTCTTC. The chain has TRBV7-2 and TRBJ2-1, with D possibly TRBD1 on 5 matching bases. Germline-derived CDR1 and CDR2 are SGHTA and FQGNSA. V lost 0 bases and J lost 8, with 17 bases in between. The CDR3 length is 16 residues.